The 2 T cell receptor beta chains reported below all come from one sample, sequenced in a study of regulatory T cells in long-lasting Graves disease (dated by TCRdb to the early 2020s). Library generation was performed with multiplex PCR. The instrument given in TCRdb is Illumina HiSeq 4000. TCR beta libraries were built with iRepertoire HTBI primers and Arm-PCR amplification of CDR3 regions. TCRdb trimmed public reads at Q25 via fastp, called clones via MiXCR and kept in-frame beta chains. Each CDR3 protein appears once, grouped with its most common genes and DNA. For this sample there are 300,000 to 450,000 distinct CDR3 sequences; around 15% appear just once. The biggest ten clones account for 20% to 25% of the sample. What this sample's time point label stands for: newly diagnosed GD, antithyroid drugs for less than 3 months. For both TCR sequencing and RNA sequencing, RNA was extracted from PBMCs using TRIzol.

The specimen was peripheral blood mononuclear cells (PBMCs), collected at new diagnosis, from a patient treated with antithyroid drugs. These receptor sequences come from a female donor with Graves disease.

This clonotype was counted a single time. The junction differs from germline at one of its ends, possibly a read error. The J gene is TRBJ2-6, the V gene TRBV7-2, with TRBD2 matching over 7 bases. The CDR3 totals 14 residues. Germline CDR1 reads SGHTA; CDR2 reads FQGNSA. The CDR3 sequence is CASSLASGGNVLTF. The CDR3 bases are TGTGCCAGCAGCTTAGCGTCGGGGGGCAACGTCCTGACTTTC.

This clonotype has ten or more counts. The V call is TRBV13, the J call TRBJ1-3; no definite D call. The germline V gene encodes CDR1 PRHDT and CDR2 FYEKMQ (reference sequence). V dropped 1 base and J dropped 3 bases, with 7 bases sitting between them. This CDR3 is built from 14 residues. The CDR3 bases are TGTGCCAGCAGCTTAGCCGGGGATGGAAACACCATATATTTT. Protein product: CASSLAGDGNTIYF. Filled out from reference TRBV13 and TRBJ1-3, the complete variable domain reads AAGVIQSPRHLIKEKRETATLKCYPIPRHDTVYWYQQGPGQDPQFLISFYEKMQSDKGSIPDRFSAQQFSDYHSELNMSSLELGDSALYFCASSLAGDGNTIYFGEGSWLTVV.